Presented here are 15 T cell receptor beta chains from one specimen sequenced in a study of regulatory and conventional T cells in RAG deficiency. Regulatory T cells were sorted from blood as CD4+ CD25-high CD127-low cells. The method was immunoSEQ multiplex PCR; TCRdb's version includes in-frame clones alone and lacks a portion of them. The table lists 25,000 to 35,000 clones, just over 90% of them singletons, with roughly 0.82% in the top ten. A further study also used this sample, focusing on regulatory T cells. That work contributes: Primers: 52 TRBV forward and 13 TRBJ reverse.

The sequencing sample was made of Tregs sorted from blood. The receptors stem from a human donor in good health.

V and J are TRBV4-1 and TRBJ2-1; the D is unclear. Germline CDR1 MGHRA, CDR2 YSYEKL. The CDR3 totals 13 residues. V gave up 1 base and J gave up 13 bases, with 14 bases separating them. The CDR3 bases are TGCGCCAGCAGCCAAGGCCCGATAGTCTCCCAGTTCTTC. It is translated as CASSQGPIVSQFF.

The J gene is TRBJ2-7, the V gene TRBV20-1; D ambiguous. This CDR3 has 11 residues. Per germline, CDR1 DFQATT and CDR2 SNEGSKA (reference sequence). Trimming removed 6 bases from V and 5 bases from J, with 11 bases in between. CDR3 nucleotides: TGCAGTGCCTCTGACCGAGACGAGCAGTACTTC. Amino acids: CSASDRDEQYF.

The rearrangement uses TRBV5-1 and TRBJ1-1; possibly TRBD1 for D (6 bases). The CDR3 runs 14 residues. Trimming took off 2 bases at V and 3 bases at J, with 11 bases between the two ends. Germline CDR1 reads SGHRS; CDR2 reads YFSETQ. DNA of the CDR3: TGCGCCAGCAGCTTTGGACAGTCTTACACTGAAGCTTTCTTT. It codes for CASSFGQSYTEAFF.

The gene calls are TRBV19 and TRBJ1-3; no clear D. V lost 2 bases and J 0 bases, leaving 5 bases between the germline ends. The CDR3 consists of 14 residues. Germline CDR1 LNHDA, CDR2 SQIVND (reference sequence). CDR3 coding DNA: TGTGCCAGTAGTATACGGGGCTCTGGAAACACCATATATTTT. It codes for CASSIRGSGNTIYF.

This clone was detected a few times. This chain joins TRBV2 and TRBJ2-1, with D uncertain. From germline, CDR1 is SNHLY and CDR2 FYNNEI. The CDR3 is 10 residues long. V was trimmed by 7 bases and J by 9 bases, leaving 7 bases between them. The CDR3 DNA follows: TGTGCCAGCAAAGGAATTGAGCAGTTCTTC. It translates to CASKGIEQFF.

CDR3: CASSPGQGNQPQHF. Written as DNA, the CDR3 is TGTGCCAGCAGCCCGGGACAGGGAAATCAGCCCCAGCATTTT. The chain recombines TRBV7-2 with TRBJ1-5; 9 bases are a match to TRBD1. V was pared by 5 bases and J by 4 bases, with 3 bases of the junction left unmatched. Germline CDR1 and CDR2: SGHTA and FQGNSA. The CDR3 covers 14 residues.

The chain links TRBV7-9 to TRBJ2-7; 7 nucleotides align to TRBD1. V dropped 7 bases and J dropped 2; count of bases not matched to a gene: 5. Germline V gene sequence: CDR1 SEHNR, CDR2 FQNEAQ (reference sequence). The CDR3 totals 13 residues. In nucleotides, the CDR3 is TGTGCCAGCAAAAAGGGACAGACCTACGAGCAGTACTTC. Translating it yields CASKKGQTYEQYF.

V gene TRBV18 combines with J gene TRBJ1-1, with a weak D call TRBD1 (5 bases). This CDR3 region has 15 residues. Per germline, CDR1 KGHSH and CDR2 LQKENI. Trimming removed 3 bases from V and 5 bases from J, with 16 bases in between. DNA for the CDR3: TGTGCCAGCTCACCGGGGATTGGGGGATGGACTGAAGCTTTCTTT. Protein product: CASSPGIGGWTEAFF.

This clone was detected only once. The chain carries TRBV9 and TRBJ1-1; D is unclear. The ends were cut back, 4 bases at V and 5 bases at J, with 15 bases in the middle. The CDR3 contains 14 residues. CDR1 is SGDLS and CDR2 is YYNGEE in the germline V gene. CDR3 region: CASSPPSRPTEAFF. The CDR3 region has the DNA TGTGCCAGCAGCCCCCCGTCGAGACCTACTGAAGCTTTCTTT.

The V call is TRBV14, the J call TRBJ1-1; 7 bases map to TRBD1. Germline-derived CDR1 and CDR2 are SGHDN and FVKESK. The CDR3 is 16 amino acids. V lost 6 bases, J lost 0 bases, and 10 bases stayed unmatched. CDR3 nucleotide sequence: TGTGCCAGCAGTCCCTACCCGGACAGGTTGAACACTGAAGCTTTCTTT. Its translation: CASSPYPDRLNTEAFF.

This chain links TRBV9 with TRBJ2-1, with a weak D call TRBD2 (6 bases). Germline lookup yields CDR1 SGDLS and CDR2 YYNGEE. The V gene lost 0 bases and the J gene lost 6 bases, with 16 bases spanning the gap. CDR3 length: 16 residues. CDR3 sequence reads: CASSVGPGGSFNEQFF. In nucleotides, the CDR3 is TGTGCCAGCAGCGTAGGGCCCGGGGGTAGTTTCAATGAGCAGTTCTTC. The full variable domain, rest sourced from reference TRBV9 and TRBJ2-1, is DSGVTQTPKHLITATGQRVTLRCSPRSGDLSVYWYQQSLDQGLQFLIQYYNGEERAKGNILERFSAQQFPDLHSELNLSSLELGDSALYFCASSVGPGGSFNEQFFGPGTRLTVL.

V usage is TRBV7-9 and J usage is TRBJ2-6; a possible D gene is TRBD2 (6 bases). This CDR3 spans 17 amino acids. Per germline, CDR1 SEHNR and CDR2 FQNEAQ (reference sequence). The V end was cut by 0 bases, the J end by 0 bases, with 9 bases between. The CDR3 nucleotides are TGTGCCAGCAGCTTAGCTGGGGGGAGCTCTGGGGCCAACGTCCTGACTTTC. This gives the protein CASSLAGGSSGANVLTF.

This CDR3 reads CASSYLASVDYEQYF. CDR3 DNA sequence: TGTGCCAGCAGCTACTTAGCCAGTGTAGACTACGAGCAGTACTTC. The V gene is TRBV5-5, the J gene TRBJ2-7; D is undetermined. The germline gives CDR1 SGHKS, CDR2 YYEKEE (reference sequence). The CDR3 totals 15 residues. V shed 3 bases and J shed 3 bases, with 16 bases lying between them.

V is TRBV21-1 and J is TRBJ1-2. TRBV21-1 is a pseudogene locus. The length of the CDR3 is 14 residues. CDR3 DNA: TGTGCCAGCAGCAAAACCCCTAACTGGTATGGCTACACCTTC. Translation: CASSKTPNWYGYTF.

This clone was recorded once. The rearrangement links TRBV10-3 to TRBJ1-2; no clear D. CDR1 is ENHRY and CDR2 is SYGVKD in the germline V gene. Trimming left V 11 bases short and J 5 bases short, with 24 bases between. The CDR3 runs 15 residues. DNA of the CDR3: TGTGCCGTAAACCGGTTGGCAGACTACTTGTATGGCTACACCTTC. Translation gives CAVNRLADYLYGYTF.